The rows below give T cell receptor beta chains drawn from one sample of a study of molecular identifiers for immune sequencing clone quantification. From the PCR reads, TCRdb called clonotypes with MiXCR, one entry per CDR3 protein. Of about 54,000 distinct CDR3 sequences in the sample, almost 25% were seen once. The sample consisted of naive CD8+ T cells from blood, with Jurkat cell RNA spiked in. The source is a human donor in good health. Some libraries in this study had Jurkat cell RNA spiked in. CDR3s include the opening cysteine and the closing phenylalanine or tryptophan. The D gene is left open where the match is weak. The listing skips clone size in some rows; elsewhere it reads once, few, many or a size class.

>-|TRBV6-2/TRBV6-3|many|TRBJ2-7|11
CASSSSWEQYF
TGTGCCAGCAGTTCCTCCTGGGAGCAGTACTTC
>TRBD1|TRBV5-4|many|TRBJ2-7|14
CASSPGQGANEQYF
TGTGCCAGCAGCCCGGGACAGGGTGCTAACGAGCAGTACTTC
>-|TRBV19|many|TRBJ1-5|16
CASTDRQAGSYQPQHF
TGTGCCAGTACCGATCGGCAGGCAGGGAGTTATCAGCCCCAGCATTTT
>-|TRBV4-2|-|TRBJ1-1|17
CASSQGLLRHPNTEAFF
TGTGCCAGCAGCCAAGGCCTCCTTAGGCACCCAAACACTGAAGCTTTCTTT
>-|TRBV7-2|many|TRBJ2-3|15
CASSFITGITDTQYF
TGTGCCAGCAGCTTCATTACAGGGATCACAGATACGCAGTATTTT
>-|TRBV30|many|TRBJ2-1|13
CAWNPDNYNEQFF
TGTGCCTGGAACCCGGACAACTACAATGAGCAGTTCTTC
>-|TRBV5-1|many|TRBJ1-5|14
CASSFLGPNQPQHF
TGCGCCAGCAGCTTTCTCGGTCCCAATCAGCCCCAGCATTTT
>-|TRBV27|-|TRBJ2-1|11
CASSLGAQRFF
TGTGCCAGCAGTTTAGGGGCCCAGCGGTTCTTC
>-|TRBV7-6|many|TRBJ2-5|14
CASSLDNYQETQYF
TGTGCCAGCAGCTTAGACAACTACCAAGAGACCCAGTACTTC
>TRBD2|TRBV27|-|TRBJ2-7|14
CASSFVSGSYEQYF
TGTGCCAGCAGTTTTGTTAGCGGGAGTTACGAGCAGTACTTC
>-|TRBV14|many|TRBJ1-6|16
CASSQDWGPLYSPLHF
TGTGCCAGCAGCCAAGATTGGGGGCCGCTCTATTCACCCCTCCACTTT
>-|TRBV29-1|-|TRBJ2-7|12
CSVESSGYEQYF
TGCAGCGTTGAATCCTCGGGCTACGAGCAGTACTTC
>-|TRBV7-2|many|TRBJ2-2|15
CASSLGLARTGELFF
TGTGCCAGCAGCTTAGGGCTAGCTCGCACCGGGGAGCTGTTTTTT
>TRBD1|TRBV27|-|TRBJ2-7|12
CASRDRGNEQYF
TGTGCCAGCAGGGACAGGGGTAACGAGCAGTACTTC
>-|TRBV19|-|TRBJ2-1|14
CARGIAAYSNERFF
TGTGCCCGTGGTATAGCTGCCTACTCCAATGAGCGGTTCTTC
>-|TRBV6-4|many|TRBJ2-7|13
CASSDDGCLEQYF
TGTGCCAGCAGTGACGATGGGTGCCTCGAGCAGTACTTC